These 30 T cell receptor beta chains were all obtained from the same sample, sequenced in a study of T cell repertoires in cytomegalovirus infection. TCRdb processed the reads anew with MiXCR; each CDR3 protein has one entry. Of fewer than 250,000 distinct CDR3 sequences listed, 22% were seen once; the top ten hold around a sixth. Sample: CD8+ T cells from PBMCs. The receptors originated from a human donor in good health (CMV status not recorded). Some clones in this sample may be carry-over from other donors' samples.

In this sample, this clonotype turned up many times. The V gene is TRBV12-3 or TRBV12-4, the J gene TRBJ2-3; D is possibly TRBD2 (6 bases). V lost 5 bases, J lost 4 bases, and 16 bases lay in between. This CDR3 contains 15 residues. The CDR3 is CASSAGGVAADTQYF. The DNA for the CDR3 is TGTGCCAGCAGTGCCGGTGGGGTAGCGGCAGATACGCAGTATTTT.

This clonotype appeared once. This chain joins TRBV7-3 and TRBJ1-5; D is unclear. The CDR3 is made up of 16 amino acids. The germline CDR1 and CDR2 sequences are SGHTA and FQGTGA. V gave up 11 bases and J gave up 0 bases, with 20 bases separating them. The CDR3 bases are TGTGCCGGCAACCCAATATGGACCCATAGCAATCAGCCCCAGCATTTT. Translated, it gives CAGNPIWTHSNQPQHF. The full variable domain, with the rest looked up from reference TRBV7-3 and TRBJ1-5, is GAGVSQTPSNKVTEKGKYVELRCDPISGHTALYWYRQSLGQGPEFLIYFQGTGAADDSGLPNDRFFAVRPEGSVSTLKIQRTERGDSAVYLCAGNPIWTHSNQPQHFGDGTRLSIL.

A few counts support this clonotype. This chain uses TRBV7-9 with TRBJ2-2; maybe TRBD1 (6 bases). V shed 5 bases and J shed 6 bases, with 16 bases lying between them. Per the germline V gene, CDR1 is SEHNR and CDR2 is FQNEAQ (reference sequence). The CDR3 is made up of 15 amino acids. For the CDR3, the DNA is TGTGCCAGCAGCCCCTGGACAGCCGCGCCCGGGGAGCTGTTTTTT. It yields the protein CASSPWTAAPGELFF.

A few counts support this clonotype. The J gene is TRBJ2-1, the V gene TRBV12-3 or TRBV12-4; 11 nucleotides match TRBD2. The CDR3 consists of 15 residues. With V trimmed by 5 bases and J by 7 bases, 7 bases remained unmatched. This CDR3 reads CASSPSGGSFNEQFF. CDR3 nucleotides: TGTGCCAGCAGTCCTAGCGGGGGGTCCTTTAATGAGCAGTTCTTC.

This clonotype was counted at least ten times. The chain combines TRBV7-6 with TRBJ2-7; 7 nucleotides line up with TRBD1. The CDR3 is 14 amino acids. From germline, CDR1 is SGHVS and CDR2 FNYEAQ. V shed 1 base and J 5 bases; nucleotides not matched to a gene: 5. The CDR3 loop is CASSLGDRAHEQYF. The CDR3 region has the DNA TGTGCCAGCAGCTTAGGCGACAGGGCGCACGAGCAGTACTTC.

This clonotype has just a few counts. The chain couples TRBV5-4 to TRBJ2-5; TRBD1 matches at 10 bases. Germline CDR1 and CDR2: SGHNT and YYREEE (reference sequence). The CDR3 extends over 14 amino acids. V shed 0 bases, J shed 7 bases, and the junction held 3 bases outside the gene matches. CDR3 sequence: CASSLERTGGTQYF. The CDR3 nucleotides are TGTGCCAGCAGCTTGGAGCGGACAGGGGGGACCCAGTACTTC.

The gene calls are TRBV20-1 and TRBJ2-7, with 10 nucleotides matching TRBD2. This CDR3 region has 17 residues. V shed 3 bases, J shed 2 bases, and the junction held 13 bases outside the gene matches. The V gene's germline CDR1 is DFQATT and CDR2 SNEGSKA (reference sequence). CDR3 in DNA: TGCAGTGCTAGCCACCCAGGGCTAGCGGGGGCGACCTACGAGCAGTACTTC. Encoded protein: CSASHPGLAGATYEQYF.

This chain links TRBV7-8 with TRBJ2-5; maybe TRBD2 (6 bases). The V and J ends lost 0 bases and 5 bases respectively, with 16 bases between them. Germline V lookup: CDR1 SGHVS, CDR2 FQNEAQ. This CDR3 has 16 residues. Written as DNA, the CDR3 is TGTGCCAGCAGCTTAGCCAAGAGACTAGTAATCGAGACCCAGTACTTC. It specifies CASSLAKRLVIETQYF.

This clonotype showed up many times. The rearrangement uses TRBV6-5 and TRBJ2-3; 7 bases align to TRBD2. After removal of 5 bases from V and 4 bases from J, the junction contained 6 bases not matched to a gene. This CDR3 spans 14 amino acids. Germline V gene sequence: CDR1 MNHEY, CDR2 SVGAGI. The CDR3 region has the DNA TGTGCCAGCAGTCCCGGGAGGCTTTCAGATACGCAGTATTTT. The encoded protein is CASSPGRLSDTQYF.

In its sample, this clonotype was seen a few times. The chain employs TRBV12-3 or TRBV12-4 and TRBJ2-3; D tentatively reads TRBD1 or TRBD2 (6 bases each). The CDR3 runs 15 residues. The V end was cut by 6 bases, the J end by 4 bases, with 17 bases between. The CDR3 DNA sequence: TGTGCCAGCAGACCTCCGGGGGCCCGGCCAGATACGCAGTATTTT. As protein: CASRPPGARPDTQYF.

Comment on this clonotype: Since a much larger clone is just one base distant, this may be a read error. The rearrangement uses TRBV7-8 and TRBJ2-1; 14 positions agree with TRBD2. The CDR3 covers 17 residues. V gave up 4 bases and J gave up 6 bases; unmatched junction bases: 8. The germline gives CDR1 SGHVS, CDR2 FQNEAQ. The CDR3 nucleotides are TGTGCCAGCAGCTCCAGACTAGCGGGGGGGCCGATCAATGAGCAGTTCTTC. It translates to CASSSRLAGGPINEQFF.

The rearrangement links TRBV19 to TRBJ2-1; no firm D call. The CDR3 is 15 amino acids. The germline V gene has CDR1 LNHDA and CDR2 SQIVND (reference sequence). Trimming pared 7 bases from V and 8 bases from J, leaving 21 bases between. Here the CDR3 DNA reads TGTGCCAGTACCAAGACACACAGCTTCGTAGATGAGCAGTTCTTC. Amino acid sequence: CASTKTHSFVDEQFF. The whole variable domain, filled in from reference TRBV19 and TRBJ2-1, reads DGGITQSPKYLFRKEGQNVTLSCEQNLNHDAMYWYRQDPGQGLRLIYYSQIVNDFQKGDIAEGYSVSREKKESFPLTVTSAQKNPTAFYLCASTKTHSFVDEQFFGPGTRLTVL.

In its sample, this clonotype was seen a few times. The CDR3 loop is CASSSTLGGQAFF. The DNA for the CDR3 is TGTGCCAGCAGCTCCACACTCGGGGGGCAAGCTTTCTTT. This chain uses TRBV7-7 with TRBJ1-1; the D gene is possibly TRBD1 (6 bases). The CDR3 is 13 residues long. The V gene lost 4 bases and the J gene lost 9 bases, with 15 bases spanning the gap. CDR1 and CDR2 from the germline V gene are SSHAT and FNYEAQ (reference sequence).

The chain combines TRBV20-1 with TRBJ2-7; 7 bases fit TRBD1. Germline V CDR1 and CDR2: DFQATT, SNEGSKA (reference sequence). The CDR3 consists of 13 residues. The J segment lost 1 base and the V segment lost 6 bases, leaving 6 bases of the junction unmatched. The CDR3 loop is CSARPGQSYEQYF. CDR3 nucleotides: TGCAGTGCCCGTCCGGGACAGTCCTACGAGCAGTACTTC.

This clonotype was seen a few times. The chain is built from TRBV12-3 or TRBV12-4 and TRBJ2-2; D not resolved. The CDR3 runs 14 residues. The V gene lost 7 bases and the J gene lost 4 bases, with 13 bases spanning the gap. This CDR3 is CASTAPGGTGELFF. The CDR3 region has the DNA TGTGCCAGCACGGCCCCCGGTGGCACCGGGGAGCTGTTTTTT.

V gene TRBV6-1 combines with J gene TRBJ1-5, with D perhaps matching TRBD1 (5 bases). This CDR3 spans 13 amino acids. CDR1 and CDR2 (germline): MNHNS, SASEGT. Trimming took off 6 bases at V and 6 bases at J, with 12 bases between the two ends. The CDR3 coding sequence is TGTGCCAGCAGATCGGGACTGAGTCAGCCCCAGCATTTT. Translated: CASRSGLSQPQHF.

This clonotype has more than one count but fewer than ten. The genes are TRBV6-5 and TRBJ2-5; D remains ambiguous. Germline V CDR1 and CDR2: MNHEY, SVGAGI. This CDR3 is built from 15 residues. Trimming stripped 4 bases from V and 1 base from J, with 13 bases between. The CDR3 loop is CASSSLIGVQETQYF. The CDR3 coding sequence is TGTGCCAGCAGTTCCCTAATTGGGGTCCAAGAGACCCAGTACTTC.

In its sample, this clonotype was seen once. J is TRBJ2-7 and V is TRBV6-6; unclear D gene. V dropped 5 bases and J dropped 3 bases, with 8 bases sitting between them. The CDR3 contains 12 residues. Germline CDR1 and CDR2: MNHNY and SVGAGI (reference sequence). DNA for the CDR3: TGTGCCAGCAGTCGACCCGACTACGAGCAGTACTTC. Translating it yields CASSRPDYEQYF.

This chain joins TRBV7-8 and TRBJ2-1; 8 bases line up with TRBD2. The CDR3 has 16 residues. Germline assignment: CDR1 SGHVS and CDR2 FQNEAQ. The junction had 11 bases not matched to a gene; V was cut back by 3 bases and J by 7 bases. The CDR3 nucleotides read TGTGCCAGCAGCTTCTTAGGACTAGCTCTGGGGAATGAGCAGTTCTTC. This codes for CASSFLGLALGNEQFF. The whole variable domain, filled in from reference TRBV7-8 and TRBJ2-1, reads GAGVSQSPRYKVAKRGQDVALRCDPISGHVSLFWYQQALGQGPEFLTYFQNEAQLDKSGLPSDRFFAERPEGSVSTLKIQRTQQEDSAVYLCASSFLGLALGNEQFFGPGTRLTVL.

The chain links TRBV7-6 to TRBJ1-4; 8 nucleotides line up with TRBD1. Germline V gene lookup returns CDR1 SGHVS and CDR2 FNYEAQ. J gave up 2 bases and V 2 bases, and 1 base lay outside the gene matches. The CDR3 spans 15 residues. The DNA of the CDR3 is TGTGCCAGCAGCTTAACAGGGGGGACTAATGAAAAACTGTTTTTT. Its translation is CASSLTGGTNEKLFF.

The chain links TRBV14 to TRBJ2-2; D is undetermined. The CDR3 consists of 13 residues. Germline V gene lookup returns CDR1 SGHDN and CDR2 FVKESK. Trimming removed 4 bases from V and 3 bases from J, with 6 bases in between. The DNA for the CDR3 is TGTGCCAGCAGCCGCCGACACACCGGGGAGCTGTTTTTT. Translated: CASSRRHTGELFF.

The chain couples TRBV29-1 to TRBJ2-2; 9 bases are a match to TRBD2. The CDR3 totals 14 residues. Trimming cost V 3 bases and J 5 bases; bases outside gene matches: 4. CDR1 is SQVTM, CDR2 ANQGSEA, per germline. CDR3 amino acids: CSVDAGGQTGELFF. The CDR3 nucleotides are TGCAGCGTTGATGCGGGGGGGCAAACCGGGGAGCTGTTTTTT.

This clonotype was counted many times. The rearrangement uses TRBV7-2 and TRBJ2-7; D gene uncertain. The V end was cut by 2 bases, the J end by 3 bases, with 5 bases between. Germline V gene sequence: CDR1 SGHTA, CDR2 FQGNSA. The CDR3 loop spans 12 amino acids. Here the CDR3 DNA reads TGTGCCAGCAGCTTAAACCGCTACGAGCAGTACTTC. It encodes CASSLNRYEQYF.

This clonotype was counted between two and nine times. CDR3 sequence: CASKNREERNYGYTF. Written as DNA, the CDR3 is TGTGCCAGCAAAAATCGGGAGGAGAGGAACTATGGCTACACCTTC. The gene calls are TRBV28 and TRBJ1-2; D not certain. The CDR3 runs to 15 residues. Trimming pared 7 bases from V and 2 bases from J, leaving 17 bases between. The germline CDR1 and CDR2 sequences are MDHEN and SYDVKM.

This clonotype was counted at least ten times. The chain recombines TRBV20-1 with TRBJ2-1; D perhaps matches TRBD2 (6 bases). The CDR3 covers 15 residues. Germline V CDR1 and CDR2: DFQATT, SNEGSKA (reference sequence). The ends were cut back, 4 bases at V and 1 base at J, with 14 bases in the middle. The CDR3: CSATADGGSYNEQFF. The CDR3 DNA follows: TGCAGTGCTACCGCTGACGGAGGGTCCTACAATGAGCAGTTCTTC.

V is TRBV19 and J is TRBJ1-5; TRBD1 might be the D (5 bases). Germline V lookup: CDR1 LNHDA, CDR2 SQIVND (reference sequence). V lost 8 bases and J 3 bases, leaving 11 bases between the germline ends. The CDR3 covers 13 residues. The CDR3 sequence: CASAQGVNQPQHF. CDR3 DNA: TGTGCCAGTGCCCAGGGTGTCAATCAGCCCCAGCATTTT.

This clonotype was seen only once. The chain joins TRBV2 to TRBJ2-1; D gene unclear. The V gene's germline CDR1 is SNHLY and CDR2 FYNNEI. V was shortened by 6 bases and J by 0 bases, with 15 bases between the two germline ends. This CDR3 contains 16 residues. The CDR3 spells CASRGGDMSSYNEQFF. The CDR3 nucleotides are TGTGCCAGCAGGGGTGGGGATATGAGCTCCTACAATGAGCAGTTCTTC.

This clonotype was observed at least ten times. This chain uses TRBV5-4 with TRBJ2-1; TRBD2 matches at 8 bases. Unmatched junction bases numbered 11, after V lost 4 bases and J lost 8 bases. Germline CDR1 and CDR2: SGHNT and YYREEE (reference sequence). CDR3 size: 15 residues. The CDR3 here is CASSPGTSQGYEQFF. The CDR3 region has the DNA TGTGCCAGCAGCCCCGGGACTAGTCAGGGGTATGAGCAGTTCTTC.

This clonotype was seen more than once but under ten times. This sequence joins TRBV20-1 and TRBJ2-5; 9 nucleotides align to TRBD1. The CDR3 is 16 residues long. Germline assignment: CDR1 DFQATT and CDR2 SNEGSKA (reference sequence). J was trimmed by 1 base and V by 3 bases; bases with no gene match: 9. The CDR3 bases are TGCAGTGCTAGGACTGGGGACAGGGAGTCCCAAGAGACCCAGTACTTC. Translated, it gives CSARTGDRESQETQYF.

The CDR3 DNA is TGTGCCAGCAGCTACGGGACAGGGGGCAGCAATCAGCCCCAGCATTTT. Translation gives CASSYGTGGSNQPQHF. J is TRBJ1-5 and V is TRBV5-8, with TRBD1 matching 12 bases. Germline lookup yields CDR1 SGHTS and CDR2 YDEGEE. This CDR3 has 16 amino acids. V gave up 3 bases and J gave up 1 base; unmatched junction bases: 2.